This TCR beta chain emerged from a study of blood T cell repertoires in COVID-19. This clone was observed once. Germline V gene lookup returns CDR1 SGHRS and CDR2 YFSETQ. There are 14 residues in the CDR3. J lost 2 bases, V lost 5 bases, and 4 bases had no gene match. Patients of the Seattle cohort, enrolled during active infection, were followed longitudinally. Libraries were prepared by immunoSEQ multiplex PCR; TCRdb keeps only in-frame clonotypes and omits some of them. This table holds 150,000 to 200,000 clones, 85% to 95% found once. The clonotype originates from a woman aged 55 to 70 with COVID-19, enrolled during active disease. This chain joins TRBV5-1 and TRBJ1-2; TRBD1 matches at 9 bases. Sequenced sample: peripheral blood. CDR3 nucleotide sequence: TGCGCCAGCAGAGTGGGACAGGGCAACTATGGCTACACCTTC. Protein product: CASRVGQGNYGYTF.